The 7 T cell receptor beta chains below come from one sample, sequenced in a study of blood T cell repertoires in COVID-19. Sequencing used immunoSEQ multiplex PCR; TCRdb keeps in-frame clones, though not all of them. The repertoire holds more than 85,000 clones, with approximately 86% as singletons. Sequences were obtained from peripheral blood. The source is a man aged 45 to 65 with COVID-19, enrolled during active disease.

This clone was counted once. The genes are TRBV24-1 and TRBJ2-1, with D unclear. Germline V gene data show CDR1 as KGHDR and CDR2 as SFDVKD. The germline V and J ends were trimmed by 3 bases and 5 bases, with 4 bases remaining between them. This CDR3 has 12 amino acids. For the CDR3, the DNA is TGTGCCACCAGTGATCGGGACAATGAGCAGTTCTTC. Its protein is CATSDRDNEQFF.

The chain combines TRBV7-2 with TRBJ2-1; 7 nucleotides match TRBD2. After removal of 8 bases from V and 4 bases from J, the junction contained 20 bases not matched to a gene. The CDR3 contains 18 residues. Germline V gene sequence: CDR1 SGHTA, CDR2 FQGNSA. CDR3 region: CASQWGRTWGGKYNEQFF. CDR3 DNA: TGTGCCAGCCAGTGGGGAAGGACCTGGGGGGGTAAATACAATGAGCAGTTCTTC. Combining the CDR3 with reference TRBV7-2 and TRBJ2-1 gives the whole variable domain GAGVSQSPSNKVTEKGKDVELRCDPISGHTALYWYRQSLGQGLEFLIYFQGNSAPDKSGLPSDRFSAERTGGSVSTLTIQRTQQEDSAVYLCASQWGRTWGGKYNEQFFGPGTRLTVL.

This clone was seen ten or more times. This sequence joins TRBV4-2 and TRBJ1-5; TRBD1 matches 11 bases. The CDR3 length is 15 residues. CDR1 is LGHNA, CDR2 YNFKEQ, per germline. With V trimmed by 5 bases and J by 6 bases, 6 bases remained unmatched. CDR3 DNA sequence: TGTGCCAGCAGCGGGACAGGGGGAGATGTTCAGCCCCAGCATTTT. It codes for CASSGTGGDVQPQHF.

The CDR3 DNA reads TGTGCCAGCAGCCAATCCCGGGGTAGCAATCAGCCCCAGCATTTT. It is translated as CASSQSRGSNQPQHF. The chain links TRBV3-1 (or the pseudogene TRBV3-2) to TRBJ1-5; no clear D. V was cut by 2 bases and J by 0 bases, with 8 bases left in between. The CDR3 runs to 15 residues. In germline, CDR1 is LGHDT, CDR2 YNNKEL (reference sequence).

V gene TRBV6-5 combines with J gene TRBJ1-4, with D maybe TRBD1 (6 bases). This CDR3 has 15 amino acids. Deletions cut 0 bases from V and 6 bases from J, with 11 bases between. Germline assignment: CDR1 MNHEY and CDR2 SVGAGI. The DNA for the CDR3 is TGTGCCAGCAGTTACTCGCGGGGGGCCTATGAAAAACTGTTTTTT. It yields the protein CASSYSRGAYEKLFF.

The V gene is TRBV19, the J gene TRBJ1-1, with 10 positions matching TRBD1. The V gene's germline CDR1 is LNHDA and CDR2 SQIVND (reference sequence). CDR3 length equals 14 residues. V was clipped by 4 bases and J by 4 bases; unmatched bases: 3. CDR3 DNA sequence: TGTGCCAGTAGTAACGACAGGGGGCCCACTGAAGCTTTCTTT. This gives the protein CASSNDRGPTEAFF. Combining the CDR3 with reference TRBV19 and TRBJ1-1 gives the whole variable domain DGGITQSPKYLFRKEGQNVTLSCEQNLNHDAMYWYRQDPGQGLRLIYYSQIVNDFQKGDIAEGYSVSREKKESFPLTVTSAQKNPTAFYLCASSNDRGPTEAFFGQGTRLTVV.

The gene calls are TRBV24-1 and TRBJ2-3; D is possibly TRBD2 (5 bases). The germline gives CDR1 KGHDR, CDR2 SFDVKD. V gave up 0 bases and J gave up 2 bases, with 11 bases separating them. The CDR3 length is 16 residues. CDR3 protein: CATSDLVSADTDTQYF. CDR3 nucleotides: TGTGCCACCAGTGATTTGGTTAGCGCAGACACAGATACGCAGTATTTT.